Sequencing of this TCR beta chain was carried out in a study of beta chain features in type 1 diabetes. Expressed TCRB transcripts were sequenced because the isolated RNA had all been reverse transcribed beforehand. Profiling relied on immunoSEQ multiplex PCR, and the TCRdb table lists in-frame clones only, not all of them. The repertoire includes about 200,000 clones, approximately 11% of them detected once, and over 1% sits in the top ten. The CDR3 is 12 amino acids. V was shortened by 1 base and J by 6 bases, with 7 bases between the two germline ends. Per germline, CDR1 MDHEN and CDR2 SYDVKM. Using CD45RO/CCR7/CD25/CD127/CD95/CD27, CD4+ naive, central memory, regulatory and stem cell-like memory cells were sorted.

Sample: central memory CD4+ T cells from blood. This receptor was obtained from a man in his late teens or twenties in good health. J is TRBJ2-7 and V is TRBV28, with D unresolved. The CDR3 protein is CASSLYLGEQYF. The CDR3 nucleotides read TGTGCCAGCAGTTTATATCTGGGCGAGCAGTACTTC.